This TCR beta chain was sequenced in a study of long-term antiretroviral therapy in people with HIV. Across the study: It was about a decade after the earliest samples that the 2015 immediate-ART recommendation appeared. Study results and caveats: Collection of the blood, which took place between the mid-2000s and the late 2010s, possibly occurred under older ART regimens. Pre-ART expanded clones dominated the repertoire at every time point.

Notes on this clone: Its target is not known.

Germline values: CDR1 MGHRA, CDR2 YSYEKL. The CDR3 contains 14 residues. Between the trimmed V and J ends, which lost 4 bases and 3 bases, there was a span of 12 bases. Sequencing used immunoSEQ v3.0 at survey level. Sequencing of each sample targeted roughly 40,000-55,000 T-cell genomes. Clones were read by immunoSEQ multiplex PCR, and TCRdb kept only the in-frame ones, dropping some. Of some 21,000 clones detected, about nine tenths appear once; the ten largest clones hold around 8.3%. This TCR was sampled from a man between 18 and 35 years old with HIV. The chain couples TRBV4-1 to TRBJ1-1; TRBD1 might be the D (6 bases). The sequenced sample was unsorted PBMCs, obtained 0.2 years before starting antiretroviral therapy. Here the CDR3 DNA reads TGCGCCAGCAGCCTCCCAGGGGTTGACACTGAAGCTTTCTTT. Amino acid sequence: CASSLPGVDTEAFF.